These 24 T cell receptor beta chains were all obtained from the same sample, sequenced in a study of blood T cells in healthy people across ages. Combining a sample-barcoded 5' primer with a J-beta primer mix, a second PCR ran for 7 to 11 cycles. Via MiXCR, TCRdb re-called the 5' RACE reads, giving one row per CDR3 protein. The sample contains 1.5 million to 2 million distinct CDR3 sequences, 40% to 55% of which appear only once. Material for sequencing was blood. These receptor sequences come from a woman aged 35 to 49 in good health.

The chain combines TRBV20-1 with TRBJ2-7; 10 bases fit TRBD2. The end of the DNA is better explained by TRBJ2-5, so the J call may be wrong. Germline lookup yields CDR1 DFQATT and CDR2 SNEGSKA (reference sequence). This CDR3 comprises 17 residues. The CDR3 sequence: CSAREETSGLLSGTQYF. The CDR3 bases are TGCAGTGCTAGAGAGGAGACTAGCGGGCTTCTCTCGGGGACCCAGTACTTC.

V gene TRBV24-1 combines with J gene TRBJ1-2, with 9 bases fitting TRBD1. V was pared by 4 bases and J by 8 bases, with 7 bases of the junction left unmatched. The CDR3 runs 14 residues. Germline V gene lookup returns CDR1 KGHDR and CDR2 SFDVKD. The CDR3 DNA is TGTGCCACCAGTGACCCCGGGACAGGGAAAGGCTACACCTTC. Translation gives CATSDPGTGKGYTF.

This chain joins TRBV20-1 and TRBJ2-3; no clear D. Germline CDR1 reads DFQATT; CDR2 reads SNEGSKA (reference sequence). Trimming cost V 5 bases and J 14 bases, with 23 bases left between them. The CDR3 consists of 13 residues. The CDR3 sequence is CSAPPHQLGNWYF. Here the CDR3 DNA reads TGCAGTGCTCCCCCCCATCAACTGGGGAATTGGTATTTT.

The chain uses TRBV5-1 and TRBJ2-1; the match to TRBD2 covers 14 bases. The CDR3 has 15 amino acids. In germline, CDR1 is SGHRS, CDR2 YFSETQ. Trimming at V came to 4 bases and at J to 10 bases, leaving 7 bases not matched to a gene. CDR3 residues: CASSAAGTSGGEQFF. The CDR3, as DNA: TGCGCCAGCAGCGCAGCCGGGACTAGCGGGGGCGAGCAGTTCTTC.

Written as DNA, the CDR3 is TGTGCCAGCAGCGTAATCGGTACGGATGGCTACACCTTC. Translated, it gives CASSVIGTDGYTF. The chain combines TRBV9 with TRBJ1-2; D unresolved. This CDR3 region has 13 residues. The V gene lost 1 base and the J gene lost 6 bases, with 10 bases spanning the gap. The germline CDR1 and CDR2 sequences are SGDLS and YYNGEE.

The chain links TRBV5-1 to TRBJ1-1; D may be TRBD1 (5 bases). V was cut by 4 bases and J by 5 bases, with 18 bases left in between. The CDR3 is made up of 15 amino acids. Germline CDR1 reads SGHRS; CDR2 reads YFSETQ. DNA of the CDR3: TGCGCCAGCAGCGGCCGAACAGGCCCGGATACTGAAGCTTTCTTT. The encoded protein is CASSGRTGPDTEAFF.

V usage is TRBV6-5 and J usage is TRBJ2-7; TRBD2 matches 10 bases. The germline V gene has CDR1 MNHEY and CDR2 SVGAGI. This CDR3 comprises 17 residues. J lost 3 bases, V lost 1 base, and 9 bases had no gene match. The CDR3 sequence is CASSYWDSGGPHYEQYF. CDR3 DNA: TGTGCCAGCAGTTACTGGGATAGCGGGGGGCCACACTACGAGCAGTACTTC.

The V gene is TRBV20-1, the J gene TRBJ1-2; 7 bases map to TRBD1. Germline loops: CDR1 DFQATT, CDR2 SNEGSKA (reference sequence). The ends lost 8 bases at V and 5 bases at J; junction bases unmatched: 8. CDR3 length equals 12 residues. The CDR3 sequence: CSFQQGTYGYTF. The CDR3 DNA is TGCAGTTTCCAACAGGGGACTTATGGCTACACCTTC.

The rearrangement uses TRBV7-9 and TRBJ2-5; D possibly matches TRBD1 or TRBD2 (7 bases each). CDR3 size: 18 residues. In germline, CDR1 is SEHNR, CDR2 FQNEAQ (reference sequence). V lost 3 bases and J lost 0, with 20 bases in between. The CDR3: CASSFPGGDGEYQETQYF. In nucleotides, the CDR3 is TGTGCCAGCAGCTTCCCAGGGGGGGACGGCGAGTACCAAGAGACCCAGTACTTC.

A few counts support this clonotype. The rearrangement links TRBV27 to TRBJ1-2, with no clear D. Germline loops: CDR1 MNHEY, CDR2 SMNVEV (reference sequence). This CDR3 has 14 residues. Trimming took 6 bases from V and 5 from J, leaving 16 bases between them. For the CDR3, the DNA is TGTGCCAGCAGACCAGGCAGGCTTTGGTATGGCTACACCTTC. This codes for CASRPGRLWYGYTF.

This rearrangement joins TRBV5-1 to TRBJ2-1; D is possibly TRBD1 (6 bases). The V gene's germline CDR1 is SGHRS and CDR2 YFSETQ. The CDR3 is 15 residues long. Trimming shortened V by 4 bases and J by 2 bases, and 13 bases separated the two germline ends. CDR3 residues: CASSLTGFTYNEQFF. The CDR3, as DNA: TGCGCCAGCAGCCTGACAGGCTTTACCTACAATGAGCAGTTCTTC.

This clonotype has just one count. The chain is built from TRBV5-1 and TRBJ2-5; D remains ambiguous. The V gene lost 0 bases and the J gene lost 4 bases, with 16 bases spanning the gap. CDR3 length equals 16 residues. Per germline, CDR1 SGHRS and CDR2 YFSETQ. Here the CDR3 DNA reads TGCGCCAGCAGCTTGGCGCGGAACGAAGGTGGAGAGACCCAGTACTTC. Translated, it gives CASSLARNEGGETQYF.

The V call is TRBV4-1, the J call TRBJ1-1; D possibly corresponds to TRBD1 (6 bases). The V gene lost 0 bases and the J gene lost 1 base, with 18 bases spanning the gap. Looked up from germline, CDR1 is MGHRA and CDR2 is YSYEKL. This CDR3 is built from 18 residues. CDR3 nucleotide sequence: TGCGCCAGCAGCCAAGATGCCCGCGGGGGCCGAAAGAACACTGAAGCTTTCTTT. This codes for CASSQDARGGRKNTEAFF.

The V call is TRBV20-1, the J call TRBJ2-5; D gene unclear. The last part of the DNA fits TRBJ2-7 better; the J call may be wrong. Germline CDR1 DFQATT, CDR2 SNEGSKA (reference sequence). The CDR3 has 10 residues. The CDR3 spells CSATQNEQYF. CDR3 nucleotides: TGCAGTGCTACCCAGAACGAGCAGTACTTC.

This clonotype was seen more than once but under ten times. The chain recombines TRBV12-3 or TRBV12-4 with TRBJ2-7, with D possibly being TRBD2 (7 bases). This CDR3 spans 15 amino acids. Trimming took 6 bases from V and 3 from J, leaving 18 bases between them. The CDR3 spells CASRLRRGGGYEQYF. The DNA for the CDR3 is TGTGCCAGCAGACTTCGTAGGGGGGGAGGCTACGAGCAGTACTTC.

The CDR3 is CASTGRSVGYGYTF. The CDR3 DNA reads as TGTGCCAGCACCGGACGGTCGGTCGGCTATGGCTACACCTTC. The J gene is TRBJ1-2, the V gene TRBV12-3 or TRBV12-4; D unresolved. This CDR3 region has 14 residues. Trimming left V 7 bases short and J 4 bases short, with 16 bases between.

This clonotype occurred a few times. This sequence joins TRBV5-1 and TRBJ2-1; 10 bases fit TRBD1. The length of the CDR3 is 14 residues. Germline CDR1 SGHRS, CDR2 YFSETQ. V dropped 1 base and J dropped 7; count of bases not matched to a gene: 2. CDR3 sequence reads: CASSLPGQGNEQFF. The CDR3 DNA sequence: TGCGCCAGCAGCTTGCCGGGACAGGGGAATGAGCAGTTCTTC.

The table lists this clonotype with a few counts. V and J are TRBV24-1 and TRBJ2-1, with TRBD2 matching 10 bases. The V and J ends lost 0 bases and 6 bases, in that order; junction bases with no gene match: 4. CDR1 is KGHDR, CDR2 SFDVKD, per germline. This CDR3 region has 16 residues. CDR3 protein: CATSDLQRGGLNEQFF. The DNA of the CDR3 is TGTGCCACCAGTGATTTGCAGCGGGGGGGCCTCAATGAGCAGTTCTTC.

This clonotype turned up a few times. The CDR3 region is CSVDAGTGTPNYGYTF. In DNA form, the CDR3 reads TGCAGCGTTGATGCCGGGACAGGGACGCCTAACTATGGCTACACCTTC. The chain carries TRBV29-1 and TRBJ1-2, with 9 bases fitting TRBD1. The CDR3 is 16 amino acids. Per germline, CDR1 SQVTM and CDR2 ANQGSEA. Trimming at V came to 3 bases and at J to 0 bases, leaving 8 bases not matched to a gene.

The chain joins TRBV7-2 to TRBJ2-7; 12 bases agree with TRBD2. The J segment lost 7 bases and the V segment lost 7 bases, leaving 14 bases of the junction unmatched. The CDR3 runs to 16 residues. Germline V gene data show CDR1 as SGHTA and CDR2 as FQGNSA. CDR3 nucleotides: TGTGCCAGCACCCCACTAGCGGGGGGTTCCTACAATGAGCAGTACTTC. Translated, it gives CASTPLAGGSYNEQYF.

This clonotype has more than one count but fewer than ten. This chain uses TRBV7-2 with TRBJ2-6; D gene unclear. The CDR3 length is 14 residues. V gave up 6 bases and J gave up 2 bases, with 8 bases separating them. The germline gives CDR1 SGHTA, CDR2 FQGNSA. CDR3 nucleotides: TGTGCCAGCAGGCAGAGAGCTGGGGCCAACGTCCTGACTTTC. It specifies CASRQRAGANVLTF.

This chain connects TRBV29-1 to TRBJ2-7, with 11 bases identical to TRBD2. The trim removed 6 bases at V and 10 bases at J, leaving 20 bases unmatched. Germline lookup yields CDR1 SQVTM and CDR2 ANQGSEA. The CDR3 extends over 16 amino acids. The CDR3 bases are TGCAGCGTCCTGCCCTTCCTAGCGGGGGGCCAAGAGGCCCAGTACTTC. It codes for CSVLPFLAGGQEAQYF.

The V and J genes are TRBV27 and TRBJ2-7; 8 nucleotides align to TRBD1. The CDR3 is 13 amino acids. With 8 bases clipped from V and 9 bases from J, the junction kept 12 bases outside the gene matches. Germline lookup yields CDR1 MNHEY and CDR2 SMNVEV (reference sequence). CDR3 nucleotides: TGTGCCAGCGGAAACCAGGGGGCAAAGGGGCAGTACTTC. Protein product: CASGNQGAKGQYF.

The genes are TRBV9 and TRBJ1-1, with 9 nucleotides matching TRBD1. Unmatched junction bases numbered 6, after V lost 3 bases and J lost 3 bases. CDR3 length: 15 residues. Germline V gene data show CDR1 as SGDLS and CDR2 as YYNGEE. DNA for the CDR3: TGTGCCAGCAGCGCTCCCAGGACAGGGGACACTGAAGCTTTCTTT. Protein product: CASSAPRTGDTEAFF.